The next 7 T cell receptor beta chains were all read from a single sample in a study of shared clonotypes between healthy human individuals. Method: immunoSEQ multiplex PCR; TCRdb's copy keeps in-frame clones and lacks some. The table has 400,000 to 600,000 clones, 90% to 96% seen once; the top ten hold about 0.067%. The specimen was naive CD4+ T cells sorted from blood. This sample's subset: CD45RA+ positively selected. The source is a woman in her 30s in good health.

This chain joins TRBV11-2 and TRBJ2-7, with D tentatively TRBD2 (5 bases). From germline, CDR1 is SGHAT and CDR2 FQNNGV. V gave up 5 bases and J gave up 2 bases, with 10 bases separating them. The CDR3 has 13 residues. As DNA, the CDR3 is TGTGCCAGCAGCCCCGGGGAAGCCTACGAGCAGTACTTC. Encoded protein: CASSPGEAYEQYF. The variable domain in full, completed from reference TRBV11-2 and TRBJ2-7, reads EAGVAQSPRYKIIEKRQSVAFWCNPISGHATLYWYQQILGQGPKLLIQFQNNGVVDDSQLPKDRFSAERLKGVDSTLKIQPAKLEDSAVYLCASSPGEAYEQYFGPGTRLTVT.

In DNA form, the CDR3 reads TGTGCCAGCAGCCAAGTTGCTAGGAATGCCGGGGAGCTGTTTTTT. Translated: CASSQVARNAGELFF. The gene calls are TRBV4-2 and TRBJ2-2; D call uncertain. Trimming removed 1 base at V and 6 bases at J, with 12 bases between. Germline CDR1 and CDR2: LGHNA and YNFKEQ. CDR3 size: 15 residues.

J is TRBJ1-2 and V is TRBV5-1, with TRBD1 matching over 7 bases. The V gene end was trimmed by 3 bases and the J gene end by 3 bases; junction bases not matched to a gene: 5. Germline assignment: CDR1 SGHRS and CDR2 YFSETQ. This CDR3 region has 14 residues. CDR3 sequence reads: CASSSTGDDYGYTF. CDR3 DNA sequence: TGCGCCAGCAGCTCCACAGGGGACGACTATGGCTACACCTTC.

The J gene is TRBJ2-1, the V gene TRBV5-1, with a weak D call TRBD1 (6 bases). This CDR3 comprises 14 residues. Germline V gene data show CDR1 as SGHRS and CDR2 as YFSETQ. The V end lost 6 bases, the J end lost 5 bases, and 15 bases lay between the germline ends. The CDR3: CASNKQGSNNEQFF. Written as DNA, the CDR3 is TGCGCCAGCAACAAACAGGGATCCAACAATGAGCAGTTCTTC.

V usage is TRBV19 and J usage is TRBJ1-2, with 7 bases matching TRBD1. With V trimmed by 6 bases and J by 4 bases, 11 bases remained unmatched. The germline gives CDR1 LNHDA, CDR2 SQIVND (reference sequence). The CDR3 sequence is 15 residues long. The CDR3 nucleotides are TGTGCCAGTAGGACCGGACAGGAGGGCTCCTATGGCTACACCTTC. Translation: CASRTGQEGSYGYTF.

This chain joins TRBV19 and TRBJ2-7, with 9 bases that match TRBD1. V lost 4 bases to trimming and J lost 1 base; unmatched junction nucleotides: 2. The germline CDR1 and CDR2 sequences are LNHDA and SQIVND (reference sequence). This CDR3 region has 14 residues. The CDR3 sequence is CASSRTGESYEQYF. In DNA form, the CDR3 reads TGTGCCAGTAGTAGGACAGGGGAGTCCTACGAGCAGTACTTC.

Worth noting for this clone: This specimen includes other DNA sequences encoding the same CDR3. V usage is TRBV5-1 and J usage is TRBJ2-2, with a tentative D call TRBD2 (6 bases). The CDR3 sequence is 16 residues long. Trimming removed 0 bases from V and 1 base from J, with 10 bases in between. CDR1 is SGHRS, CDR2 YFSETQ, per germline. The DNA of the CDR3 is TGCGCCAGCAGCTTGGGCTTAGCGGAGAACACCGGGGAGCTGTTTTTT. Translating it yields CASSLGLAENTGELFF.